The next 32 T cell receptor beta chains were all read from a single sample in a study of blood T cells in healthy people across ages. Through a sample-barcoded 5' primer and a J-beta primer mix, a second PCR was run for about 6 to 11 cycles. MiXCR, applied by TCRdb to the 5' RACE reads, yields one record per CDR3 protein. Of some 780,000 distinct CDR3 sequences listed, more than 50% are singletons. The sample was blood. These receptors all come from a man aged 40-49 years in good health.

This clonotype came up a few times. V gene TRBV5-1 combines with J gene TRBJ2-7; 7 bases agree with TRBD2. This CDR3 spans 14 amino acids. V shed 3 bases, J shed 2 bases, and the junction held 5 bases outside the gene matches. Germline V lookup: CDR1 SGHRS, CDR2 YFSETQ. CDR3 DNA: TGCGCCAGCAGCTCGTACGGACTAGCCTACGAGCAGTACTTC. It encodes CASSSYGLAYEQYF.

J is TRBJ2-5 and V is TRBV10-2; tentatively, D is TRBD1 or TRBD2 (5 bases each). The J call may not be correct, given that the DNA end is closer to TRBJ2-7. Looked up from germline, CDR1 is WSHSY and CDR2 is SAAADI. The CDR3 runs to 16 residues. CDR3 in DNA: TGCGCCAGCACTTCTGGTCCTGGGGGATCAACCTACGAGCAGTACTTC. Translated, it gives CASTSGPGGSTYEQYF.

This clonotype occurred once. The chain couples TRBV20-1 to TRBJ2-7; 7 positions agree with TRBD2. Trimming at V came to 3 bases and at J to 3 bases, leaving 5 bases not matched to a gene. The CDR3 has 13 amino acids. Germline-derived CDR1 and CDR2 are DFQATT and SNEGSKA (reference sequence). The CDR3 coding sequence is TGCAGTGCTAGCCCGACTAGCATCTACGAGCAGTACTTC. This encodes CSASPTSIYEQYF.

The chain joins TRBV7-6 to TRBJ2-5, with TRBD2 matching over 13 bases. The junction had 4 bases not matched to a gene; V was cut back by 1 base and J by 2 bases. This CDR3 has 17 residues. Per the germline V gene, CDR1 is SGHVS and CDR2 is FNYEAQ. CDR3 in amino acids: CASSLGGLAGLQETQYF. The CDR3 DNA sequence: TGTGCCAGCAGCTTAGGGGGACTAGCGGGGCTACAAGAGACCCAGTACTTC.

The chain is built from TRBV5-1 and TRBJ2-3; 7 positions match TRBD1. V was pared by 1 base and J by 5 bases, with 7 bases of the junction left unmatched. Germline CDR1 is SGHRS and CDR2 is YFSETQ. The CDR3 totals 15 residues. The CDR3 is CASSLPQTGEDTQYF. CDR3 coding DNA: TGCGCCAGCAGCTTGCCACAAACAGGGGAAGATACGCAGTATTTT. Complete variable domain (other parts from reference TRBV5-1 and TRBJ2-3): KAGVTQTPRYLIKTRGQQVTLSCSPISGHRSVSWYQQTPGQGLQFLFEYFSETQRNKGNFPGRFSGRQFSNSRSEMNVSTLELGDSALYLCASSLPQTGEDTQYFGPGTRLTVL.

This clonotype was observed a handful of times. The V and J genes are TRBV7-2 and TRBJ2-5, with D tentatively TRBD1 (6 bases). The assigned J gene may be wrong: the sequence end matches TRBJ2-7 better. CDR1 SGHTA and CDR2 FQGNSA come from the germline V gene. The CDR3 covers 14 residues. The DNA for the CDR3 is TGTGCCAGCACTCTCCAAACACAGGGCACCGAGCAGTACTTC. Its protein is CASTLQTQGTEQYF.

The rearrangement uses TRBV6-2 or TRBV6-3 and TRBJ2-1; D possibly uses TRBD1 or TRBD2 (6 bases each). CDR1 is MNHEY, CDR2 SVGEGT, per germline. V lost 2 bases and J 9 bases, leaving 17 bases between the germline ends. This CDR3 spans 15 amino acids. The CDR3 DNA reads TGTGCCAGCAGTTACGGTGGGGGGCCGTCAGGTGAGCAGTTCTTC. Its protein is CASSYGGGPSGEQFF.

This clonotype has a handful of counts. The CDR3 DNA reads TGCGCCAGCAGCTTGCGGGGTATGGGACAAGAGACCCAGTACTTC. Protein: CASSLRGMGQETQYF. V gene TRBV5-1 combines with J gene TRBJ2-5, with D possibly TRBD2 on 5 matching bases. There are 15 residues in the CDR3. Germline CDR1 reads SGHRS; CDR2 reads YFSETQ. V shed 1 base and J shed 2 bases, with 12 bases lying between them.

V usage is TRBV7-9 and J usage is TRBJ2-5; possibly TRBD2 for D (5 bases). The germline V gene has CDR1 SEHNR and CDR2 FQNEAQ (reference sequence). Trimming removed 7 bases at V and 0 bases at J, with 12 bases between. The CDR3 consists of 14 residues. DNA of the CDR3: TGTGCCAGCACCCCCGGGATCTACCAAGAGACCCAGTACTTC. This encodes CASTPGIYQETQYF.

The genes are TRBV6-1 and TRBJ2-3; 9 nucleotides match TRBD1. The CDR3 runs to 15 residues. Per the germline V gene, CDR1 is MNHNS and CDR2 is SASEGT. J lost 4 bases, V lost 4 bases, and 6 bases had no gene match. CDR3 sequence reads: CASSVSGQGSDTQYF. The CDR3 DNA reads TGTGCCAGCAGTGTCTCGGGACAGGGATCAGATACGCAGTATTTT.

This clonotype has a handful of counts. This sequence joins TRBV6-2 or TRBV6-3 and TRBJ2-7, with TRBD2 identical over 10 bases. The CDR3 contains 17 residues. The germline V gene has CDR1 MNHEY and CDR2 SVGEGT. V gave up 0 bases and J gave up 3 bases; unmatched junction bases: 8. In DNA, the CDR3 is TGTGCCAGCAGTTACTCGCTTGCTAGCGGGAGCTTCTACGAGCAGTACTTC. It codes for CASSYSLASGSFYEQYF.

CDR3 amino acids: CASSPGPSYGYTF. The CDR3 DNA reads as TGTGCCAGCAGCCCCGGGCCGAGCTATGGCTACACCTTC. The chain employs TRBV14 and TRBJ1-2; no definite D call. The CDR3 totals 13 residues. The germline V and J ends were trimmed by 4 bases and 4 bases, with 10 bases remaining between them. CDR1 SGHDN and CDR2 FVKESK come from the germline V gene.

The table lists this clonotype with many counts. The chain employs TRBV9 and TRBJ2-7; TRBD2 might be the D (6 bases). The CDR3 length is 24 residues. From germline, CDR1 is SGDLS and CDR2 YYNGEE. Trimming pared 3 bases from V and 5 bases from J, leaving 45 bases between. DNA of the CDR3: TGTGCCAGCAGCGCGTTGGGTTTTCCTAGACCAAGATCCAACGGGAGCGGGTCGGTGGACGAGCAGTACTTC. Translating it yields CASSALGFPRPRSNGSGSVDEQYF.

The chain carries TRBV20-1 and TRBJ2-3, with D possibly being TRBD1 (6 bases). Germline V gene data show CDR1 as DFQATT and CDR2 as SNEGSKA (reference sequence). The CDR3 consists of 14 residues. V lost 5 bases to trimming and J lost 7 bases, with 19 bases between them. The CDR3 sequence: CSAPRTDYLNTQYF. In DNA, the CDR3 is TGCAGTGCTCCCCGGACAGATTATTTAAATACGCAGTATTTT.

This rearrangement joins TRBV11-2 to TRBJ2-5; TRBD2 aligns across 14 bases. V lost 5 bases, J lost 6 bases, and 17 bases stayed unmatched. The CDR3 runs to 19 residues. The germline gives CDR1 SGHAT, CDR2 FQNNGV. This chain's CDR3 is CASSVSTTGTSGGLQTQYF. The CDR3 DNA follows: TGTGCCAGCAGCGTCTCGACCACCGGGACTAGCGGGGGTTTGCAGACCCAGTACTTC.

This clonotype was seen a few times. The chain employs TRBV6-5 and TRBJ1-2; TRBD1 might be the D (5 bases). This CDR3 is 14 amino acids long. Looked up from germline, CDR1 is MNHEY and CDR2 is SVGAGI. V gave up 6 bases and J gave up 1 base, with 12 bases separating them. The DNA for the CDR3 is TGTGCCAGCAGGCCCTCAGGGAGTAACTATGGCTACACCTTC. It specifies CASRPSGSNYGYTF.

The CDR3 protein is CASSLTGVNTEAFF. CDR3 nucleotide sequence: TGTGCCAGCAGCTTGACAGGGGTGAACACTGAAGCTTTCTTT. The chain links TRBV28 to TRBJ1-1, with TRBD1 matching over 8 bases. Germline CDR1 is MDHEN and CDR2 is SYDVKM. V lost 6 bases to trimming and J lost 0 bases; unmatched junction nucleotides: 3. CDR3 length: 14 amino acids. Looking up the rest from reference TRBV28 and TRBJ1-1 gives the full variable domain: DVKVTQSSRYLVKRTGEKVFLECVQDMDHENMFWYRQDPGLGLRLIYFSYDVKMKEKGDIPEGYSVSREKKERFSLILESASTNQTSMYLCASSLTGVNTEAFFGQGTRLTVV.

The rearrangement links TRBV6-1 to TRBJ2-5, with a possible D match to TRBD1 (6 bases). The germline CDR1 and CDR2 sequences are MNHNS and SASEGT. CDR3 length: 12 residues. V lost 6 bases, J lost 11 bases, and 16 bases lay in between. The CDR3 region has the DNA TGTGCCAGCAGGGGACATTCGGCGGAGCAGTACTTC. Encoded protein: CASRGHSAEQYF.

The CDR3 nucleotides read TGTGCCAGCAGAGCCACAACAGGGGGCAAAAACATTCAGTACTTC. As protein: CASRATTGGKNIQYF. This chain connects TRBV2 to TRBJ2-4; TRBD1 agrees at 8 bases. CDR1 is SNHLY, CDR2 FYNNEI, per germline. CDR3 length equals 15 residues. V dropped 6 bases and J dropped 3; count of bases not matched to a gene: 7.

The chain has TRBV29-1 and TRBJ2-7; weak D call: TRBD1 (6 bases). The V gene lost 3 bases and the J gene lost 5 bases, with 14 bases spanning the gap. Germline CDR1 SQVTM, CDR2 ANQGSEA. The CDR3 runs 13 residues. The CDR3 DNA is TGCAGCGTTGACACAGGGTTTGGGAACGAGCAGTACTTC. The encoded protein is CSVDTGFGNEQYF.

This clonotype was counted a few times. This chain uses TRBV25-1 with TRBJ1-4; perhaps TRBD1 as D (5 bases). This CDR3 has 12 residues. CDR1 is MGHDK and CDR2 is SYGVNS in the germline V gene. V was shortened by 8 bases and J by 4 bases, with 8 bases between the two germline ends. The CDR3 region has the DNA TGTGCCAGCGAAAGGGGTAATGAAAAACTGTTTTTT. It encodes CASERGNEKLFF. Full variable domain (rest looked up from reference TRBV25-1 and TRBJ1-4): EADIYQTPRYLVIGTGKKITLECSQTMGHDKMYWYQQDPGMELHLIHYSYGVNSTEKGDLSSESTVSRIRTEHFPLTLESARPSHTSQYLCASERGNEKLFFGSGTQLSVL.

V is TRBV12-3 or TRBV12-4 and J is TRBJ2-1; D is ambiguous. This CDR3 has 11 residues. Trimming pared 6 bases from V and 11 bases from J, leaving 11 bases between. CDR3 sequence reads: CASRFVAQQFF. The CDR3 DNA is TGTGCCAGCAGGTTCGTCGCCCAGCAGTTCTTC.

This chain connects TRBV9 to TRBJ2-3; possibly TRBD1 for D (5 bases). CDR3 length: 15 amino acids. The germline V and J ends were trimmed by 0 bases and 0 bases, with 8 bases remaining between them. Looked up from germline, CDR1 is SGDLS and CDR2 is YYNGEE. The CDR3 DNA sequence: TGTGCCAGCAGCGTAGATCAGGGCAGCACAGATACGCAGTATTTT. Encoded protein: CASSVDQGSTDTQYF.

Comments on this clonotype: Its ends do not fully match the called genes, so a read error is possible. This sequence joins TRBV5-6 and TRBJ2-5; 7 bases are a match to TRBD2. The CDR3 sequence is 15 residues long. CDR1 and CDR2 (germline): SGHDT, YYEEEE. Written as DNA, the CDR3 is TGCGCCAGCAGCTTGTATCGAGCGGGACAAGAGACCCAGTACTTC. Its translation is CASSLYRAGQETQYF. The full variable domain, in which reference TRBV5-6 and TRBJ2-5 provide the parts outside the CDR3, is DAGVTQSPTHLIKTRGQQVTLRCSPKSGHDTVSWYQQALGQGPQFIFQYYEEEERQRGNFPDRFSGHQFPNYSSELNVNALLLGDSALYLCASSLYRAGQETQYFGPGTRLLVL.

This rearrangement joins TRBV7-9 to TRBJ2-7; D ambiguous. Looked up from germline, CDR1 is SEHNR and CDR2 is FQNEAQ (reference sequence). The ends were cut back, 1 base at V and 12 bases at J, with 16 bases in the middle. This CDR3 has 13 amino acids. CDR3 DNA: TGTGCCAGCAGCTTAGAGGGCTCCACCTTGCCGTACTTC. It codes for CASSLEGSTLPYF.

The rearrangement joins TRBV12-3 or TRBV12-4 to TRBJ2-7; possibly TRBD2 for D (5 bases). The CDR3 is made up of 14 amino acids. Deletions cut 3 bases from V and 5 bases from J, with 14 bases between. CDR3 in amino acids: CASSFEGKGNEQYF. Written as DNA, the CDR3 is TGTGCCAGCAGTTTTGAGGGAAAAGGCAACGAGCAGTACTTC.

This clonotype was picked up a small number of times. CDR3 sequence (DNA): TGTGCCAGCAGCGTCAGGGAGTTGGGGACCCAGTACTTC. As protein: CASSVRELGTQYF. The chain has TRBV12-3 or TRBV12-4 and TRBJ2-5, with D perhaps TRBD1 or TRBD2 (5 bases each). CDR3 length: 13 residues. V shed 6 bases and J shed 7 bases, with 15 bases lying between them.

The CDR3 DNA follows: TGTGCCAGCAGTGTAGTGGGGGAAGGGAGCAATCAGCCCCAGCATTTT. It encodes CASSVVGEGSNQPQHF. The chain couples TRBV2 to TRBJ1-5; TRBD1 is a possible D gene (5 bases). The CDR3 has 16 amino acids. CDR1 is SNHLY and CDR2 is FYNNEI in the germline V gene. Trimming removed 4 bases from V and 1 base from J, with 14 bases in between.

V and J are TRBV11-2 and TRBJ2-5, with 11 bases identical to TRBD2. The trim removed 5 bases at V and 3 bases at J, leaving 14 bases unmatched. Germline V gene sequence: CDR1 SGHAT, CDR2 FQNNGV. The CDR3 extends over 18 amino acids. CDR3 bases: TGTGCCAGCAGCCCCGGGACTAGCGGACGTACACGAAAAGAGACCCAGTACTTC. Protein product: CASSPGTSGRTRKETQYF.

The chain combines TRBV29-1 with TRBJ2-3; 15 bases fit TRBD2. Germline V CDR1 and CDR2: SQVTM, ANQGSEA. V trimming: 8 bases; J trimming: 1 base; junction bases outside the gene matches: 10. CDR3 length equals 17 residues. CDR3 nucleotides: TGCAGCTCTGTCGGGACTAGCGGGAGGTCCCGCACAGATACGCAGTATTTT. Protein product: CSSVGTSGRSRTDTQYF.

This clonotype was counted between two and nine times. The chain is built from TRBV10-3 and TRBJ2-5; possibly TRBD1 for D (6 bases). V was cut by 5 bases and J by 1 base, with 11 bases left in between. The V gene's germline CDR1 is ENHRY and CDR2 SYGVKD. The CDR3 is made up of 14 amino acids. CDR3 sequence (DNA): TGTGCCATCAGTTCAGGGGTTGTCCAAGAGACCCAGTACTTC. Translating it yields CAISSGVVQETQYF.

The chain couples TRBV14 to TRBJ2-4, with TRBD1 as a possible D gene (5 bases). The CDR3 runs to 15 residues. Trimming removed 4 bases from V and 13 bases from J, with 23 bases in between. Germline CDR1 is SGHDN and CDR2 is FVKESK. CDR3 amino acids: CASSLATAGLYQQYF. The CDR3, as DNA: TGTGCCAGCAGCCTGGCGACAGCAGGTCTCTATCAGCAGTACTTC.